These 26 T cell receptor beta chains came from one sample sequenced in a study of cytomegalovirus exposure and HLA in healthy donors. With 60 Vbeta and 13 Jbeta primers, the PCR was carried out. The protocol was immunoSEQ multiplex PCR, while the TCRdb copy is restricted to in-frame clones and leaves out a portion. The sample carries a few hundred thousand clones, about 80% recorded once. Input material: PBMCs. Receptor source: a woman aged 55-75 years in good health and CMV-seropositive.

The chain carries TRBV7-9 and TRBJ2-2; 8 bases line up with TRBD2. CDR1 and CDR2 from the germline V gene are SEHNR and FQNEAQ (reference sequence). V shed 7 bases and J 8 bases; nucleotides not matched to a gene: 12. This CDR3 has 15 residues. The DNA of the CDR3 is TGTGCCAGCATCCGAGGACTAGCCGTATTTGGGGAGCTGTTTTTT. The encoded protein is CASIRGLAVFGELFF.

The V gene is TRBV19, the J gene TRBJ2-7; 7 nucleotides match TRBD1. J gave up 2 bases and V 5 bases, and 6 bases lay outside the gene matches. The V gene's germline CDR1 is LNHDA and CDR2 SQIVND (reference sequence). The CDR3 length is 14 residues. The CDR3 sequence: CASSLGQSTYEQYF. The DNA of the CDR3 is TGTGCCAGTAGTTTGGGACAGAGCACCTACGAGCAGTACTTC.

The chain employs TRBV28 and TRBJ1-2; TRBD1 agrees at 7 bases. Looked up from germline, CDR1 is MDHEN and CDR2 is SYDVKM. CDR3 length equals 15 residues. The V segment lost 6 bases and the J segment 4 bases; nucleotides outside the gene matches: 11. The CDR3 bases are TGTGCCAGCAGAGTGAAAGGGGGCTCGGGCTATGGCTACACCTTC. Residues: CASRVKGGSGYGYTF.

V gene TRBV6-5 combines with J gene TRBJ2-5, with TRBD1 matching 8 bases. There are 12 residues in the CDR3. The V and J ends lost 10 bases and 1 base, in that order; junction bases with no gene match: 2. The germline gives CDR1 MNHEY, CDR2 SVGAGI. The CDR3 sequence: CAIDRGQETQYF. The DNA for the CDR3 is TGTGCCATAGACAGGGGCCAAGAGACCCAGTACTTC.

This clone was detected only a few times. J is TRBJ1-4 and V is TRBV4-1; possible D gene TRBD1, 6 bases. Trimming cost V 4 bases and J 0 bases, with 6 bases left between them. CDR1 MGHRA and CDR2 YSYEKL come from the germline V gene. The CDR3 contains 14 residues. The CDR3 DNA follows: TGCGCCAGCAGCCGACAGGCAACTAATGAAAAACTGTTTTTT. Its translation is CASSRQATNEKLFF.

The CDR3: CASSPGWPGYEQYF. In DNA form, the CDR3 reads TGTGCCAGCAGCCCGGGATGGCCGGGCTACGAGCAGTACTTC. The V and J genes are TRBV7-9 and TRBJ2-7, with D maybe TRBD2 (5 bases). The V gene's germline CDR1 is SEHNR and CDR2 FQNEAQ (reference sequence). The CDR3 loop spans 14 amino acids. Trimming left V 5 bases short and J 3 bases short, with 14 bases between.

The genes are TRBV6-5 and TRBJ1-1, with D possibly being TRBD1 (6 bases). The V gene lost 0 bases and the J gene lost 11 bases, with 13 bases spanning the gap. This CDR3 comprises 13 residues. In germline, CDR1 is MNHEY, CDR2 SVGAGI. The CDR3 DNA reads TGTGCCAGCAGTTACTCGGGACAACTTGTGGCTTTCTTT. Protein product: CASSYSGQLVAFF.

The chain links TRBV7-9 to TRBJ2-2, with a possible D match to TRBD1 (6 bases). Trimming shortened V by 3 bases and J by 8 bases, and 10 bases separated the two germline ends. The CDR3 length is 13 residues. CDR1 is SEHNR, CDR2 FQNEAQ, per germline (reference sequence). CDR3 coding DNA: TGTGCCAGCAGCTTTGAGGGGACAGGGGAGCTGTTTTTT. Translated: CASSFEGTGELFF.

The V gene is TRBV5-1, the J gene TRBJ2-1; perhaps TRBD1 as D (6 bases). CDR1 is SGHRS, CDR2 YFSETQ, per germline. V gave up 0 bases and J gave up 5 bases, with 12 bases separating them. The CDR3 length is 15 residues. CDR3 region: CASSLVQQGNNEQFF. The CDR3 DNA follows: TGCGCCAGCAGCTTGGTTCAACAGGGCAACAATGAGCAGTTCTTC. The variable domain in full, with the rest retrieved from reference TRBV5-1 and TRBJ2-1, is KAGVTQTPRYLIKTRGQQVTLSCSPISGHRSVSWYQQTPGQGLQFLFEYFSETQRNKGNFPGRFSGRQFSNSRSEMNVSTLELGDSALYLCASSLVQQGNNEQFFGPGTRLTVL.

The chain couples TRBV15 to TRBJ2-7; 9 nucleotides align to TRBD1. In germline, CDR1 is LNHNV, CDR2 YYDKDF (reference sequence). The ends lost 8 bases at V and 7 bases at J; junction bases unmatched: 18. This CDR3 is built from 16 residues. Written as DNA, the CDR3 is TGTGCCACCCGCCCTGGAGGGGGACAGGGTGCGGAAGAGCAGTACTTC. It yields the protein CATRPGGGQGAEEQYF.

The CDR3 region has the DNA TGCGCCAGCAGCGCGGGGGGAGTTAGAGAGACCCAGTACTTC. This encodes CASSAGGVRETQYF. This chain connects TRBV5-1 to TRBJ2-5, with 8 positions matching TRBD2. Germline V CDR1 and CDR2: SGHRS, YFSETQ. J was trimmed by 4 bases and V by 4 bases; bases with no gene match: 6. The CDR3 extends over 14 amino acids.

The chain couples TRBV19 to TRBJ2-3, with D possibly matching TRBD1 (5 bases). CDR3 length: 12 residues. V was cut by 10 bases and J by 4 bases, with 12 bases left in between. CDR1 LNHDA and CDR2 SQIVND come from the germline V gene (reference sequence). As DNA, the CDR3 is TGTGCCACGGTGGGCAGGGCAGATACGCAGTATTTT. Protein: CATVGRADTQYF.

The rearrangement links TRBV30 to TRBJ2-3, with 8 bases fitting TRBD1. V was clipped by 4 bases and J by 4 bases; unmatched bases: 10. The CDR3 consists of 15 residues. Germline CDR1 GTSNPN, CDR2 SVGIG (reference sequence). The CDR3 protein is CAWIQGAFKPDTQYF. DNA of the CDR3: TGTGCCTGGATCCAGGGGGCGTTTAAACCAGATACGCAGTATTTT.

V and J are TRBV29-1 and TRBJ2-1; 8 positions agree with TRBD1. CDR3 size: 15 residues. From germline, CDR1 is SQVTM and CDR2 ANQGSEA. V shed 3 bases, J shed 6 bases, and the junction held 10 bases outside the gene matches. CDR3 residues: CSVEDYRGTFNEQFF. The CDR3 DNA reads TGCAGCGTTGAGGACTACAGGGGGACTTTCAATGAGCAGTTCTTC.

The gene calls are TRBV18 and TRBJ2-7, with no clear D. The CDR3 spans 16 residues. Trimming left V 3 bases short and J 2 bases short, with 17 bases between. From germline, CDR1 is KGHSH and CDR2 LQKENI. The CDR3 DNA reads TGTGCCAGCTCACCTTCTCGGGTCTTAAGGACCTACGAGCAGTACTTC. This translates into CASSPSRVLRTYEQYF.

The chain carries TRBV18 and TRBJ2-7; 8 bases line up with TRBD2. Germline CDR1 is KGHSH and CDR2 is LQKENI. With 2 bases clipped from V and 2 bases from J, the junction kept 2 bases outside the gene matches. The CDR3 runs 14 residues. CDR3 sequence (DNA): TGTGCCAGCTCACCAAGGCGGGAGGCCTACGAGCAGTACTTC. It specifies CASSPRREAYEQYF.

The CDR3 region has the DNA TGTGCCAGCAGCACGAAATCACAGGGTAACACCGGGGAGCTGTTTTTT. Translated, it gives CASSTKSQGNTGELFF. The V gene is TRBV5-4, the J gene TRBJ2-2; D possibly corresponds to TRBD1 (6 bases). Germline CDR1 reads SGHNT; CDR2 reads YYREEE (reference sequence). V shed 4 bases and J shed 2 bases, with 15 bases lying between them. The CDR3 spans 16 residues.

The chain carries TRBV6-6 and TRBJ1-5; a possible D gene is TRBD1 (6 bases). Trimming cost V 7 bases and J 9 bases, with 22 bases left between them. Germline V lookup: CDR1 MNHNY, CDR2 SVGAGI (reference sequence). This CDR3 is 15 amino acids long. CDR3 protein: CASNLFGTPAPPQHF. CDR3 coding DNA: TGTGCCAGCAATCTATTCGGGACACCGGCCCCGCCCCAGCATTTT.

V and J are TRBV2 and TRBJ1-2, with TRBD1 identical over 9 bases. This CDR3 is 13 amino acids long. From germline, CDR1 is SNHLY and CDR2 FYNNEI. The trim removed 7 bases at V and 6 bases at J, leaving 6 bases unmatched. CDR3 in amino acids: CASTPDRGNGYTF. Written as DNA, the CDR3 is TGTGCCAGCACCCCGGACAGGGGTAATGGCTACACCTTC.

The chain employs TRBV27 and TRBJ2-1, with D possibly being TRBD1 (6 bases). With 4 bases removed from V and 7 bases from J, the gap between germline ends came to 14 bases. The CDR3 consists of 14 residues. In germline, CDR1 is MNHEY, CDR2 SMNVEV (reference sequence). The CDR3 nucleotides read TGTGCCAGCAGTTCCATGGGGGCGTCGAATGAGCAGTTCTTC. The encoded protein is CASSSMGASNEQFF.

The genes are TRBV6-5 and TRBJ2-2; D might be TRBD2 (5 bases). V gave up 6 bases and J gave up 5 bases, with 13 bases separating them. Germline V CDR1 and CDR2: MNHEY, SVGAGI. This CDR3 region has 14 residues. CDR3 sequence reads: CASRPGPGTGELFF. CDR3 nucleotides: TGTGCCAGCAGACCCGGTCCGGGGACCGGGGAGCTGTTTTTT.

This chain links TRBV10-3 with TRBJ2-2; 7 positions agree with TRBD1. The germline V gene encodes CDR1 ENHRY and CDR2 SYGVKD. This CDR3 comprises 14 residues. V was clipped by 8 bases and J by 2 bases; unmatched bases: 5. The CDR3 DNA is TGTGCCATCGGAAGGACAGGCAACACCGGGGAGCTGTTTTTT. Translated: CAIGRTGNTGELFF.

This clone was observed once. The chain is built from TRBV9 and TRBJ1-1, with 7 bases aligning to TRBD1. The CDR3 has 14 residues. The J segment lost 1 base and the V segment lost 4 bases, leaving 4 bases of the junction unmatched. The germline gives CDR1 SGDLS, CDR2 YYNGEE. CDR3 amino acids: CASSPRQGNTEAFF. CDR3 nucleotides: TGTGCCAGCAGCCCCAGACAGGGGAACACTGAAGCTTTCTTT.

This clone was recorded once. V usage is TRBV4-1 and J usage is TRBJ2-2, with D possibly being TRBD1 (6 bases). The CDR3 has 16 amino acids. CDR1 and CDR2 from the germline V gene are MGHRA and YSYEKL. Trimming left V 5 bases short and J 5 bases short, with 18 bases between. The CDR3 loop is CASSGGQFRNTGELFF. In nucleotides, the CDR3 is TGCGCCAGCAGCGGAGGACAGTTTAGGAATACCGGGGAGCTGTTTTTT.

The chain carries TRBV7-9 and TRBJ1-2; TRBD1 is a possible D gene (6 bases). The length of the CDR3 is 15 residues. Deletions cut 4 bases from V and 8 bases from J, with 20 bases between. CDR1 and CDR2 (germline): SEHNR, FQNEAQ (reference sequence). CDR3 DNA sequence: TGTGCCAGCAGCTCCCACAGGGCCCCCTATGGCGGCTACACCTTC. Translation: CASSSHRAPYGGYTF.

As regards this clone: This sample includes further DNA sequences coding for the same CDR3. The chain combines TRBV5-6 with TRBJ2-2; 10 nucleotides align to TRBD2. CDR3 length: 16 residues. The V gene's germline CDR1 is SGHDT and CDR2 YYEEEE. V trimming: 0 bases; J trimming: 2 bases; junction bases outside the gene matches: 1. CDR3 in amino acids: CASSLGLAGNTGELFF. The DNA for the CDR3 is TGTGCCAGCAGCTTGGGACTAGCGGGCAACACCGGGGAGCTGTTTTTT.